These 17 T cell receptor beta chains originate from one sample sequenced in a study of blood T cell repertoires in COVID-19. The repertoire was sequenced with immunoSEQ multiplex PCR; TCRdb's copy has only in-frame clones and lacks some. The top ten hold 3% of the sample, which has around 350,000 clones, around 84% seen once. The sequencing sample was made of peripheral blood. Receptors were obtained from a human donor in a cohort sampled during active COVID-19.

The CDR3 DNA sequence: TGTGCCAGCAGCTTAGCTAGACAGGGAAGACTAGCCAAAAACATTCAGTACTTC. Translating it yields CASSLARQGRLAKNIQYF. The V gene is TRBV7-9, the J gene TRBJ2-4; 7 nucleotides agree with TRBD1. Germline loops: CDR1 SEHNR, CDR2 FQNEAQ (reference sequence). V was pared by 0 bases and J by 0 bases, with 8 bases of the junction left unmatched. This CDR3 has 18 residues.

The chain joins TRBV30 to TRBJ1-3, with 10 bases fitting TRBD1. Germline V gene lookup returns CDR1 GTSNPN and CDR2 SVGIG (reference sequence). With 2 bases clipped from V and 7 bases from J, the junction kept 8 bases outside the gene matches. The CDR3 length is 15 residues. Here the CDR3 DNA reads TGTGCCTGGAGTCCCGACAGGGGGCGCGGTAACACCATATATTTT. Amino acid sequence: CAWSPDRGRGNTIYF.

This rearrangement joins TRBV6-1 to TRBJ1-1; D uncertain. The CDR3 runs to 14 residues. Germline V gene lookup returns CDR1 MNHNS and CDR2 SASEGT. Trimming removed 2 bases at V and 5 bases at J, with 12 bases between. The CDR3 protein is CASSERGYETEAFF. The CDR3 DNA reads TGTGCCAGCAGTGAACGAGGGTATGAGACTGAAGCTTTCTTT.

The gene calls are TRBV5-1 and TRBJ1-6; D remains unclear. The germline gives CDR1 SGHRS, CDR2 YFSETQ. The ends were cut back, 0 bases at V and 7 bases at J, with 5 bases in the middle. This CDR3 contains 13 residues. The CDR3, as DNA: TGCGCCAGCAGCTTGGGGAGGAATTCACCCCTCCACTTT. Encoded protein: CASSLGRNSPLHF. Full variable domain (missing parts from reference TRBV5-1 and TRBJ1-6): KAGVTQTPRYLIKTRGQQVTLSCSPISGHRSVSWYQQTPGQGLQFLFEYFSETQRNKGNFPGRFSGRQFSNSRSEMNVSTLELGDSALYLCASSLGRNSPLHFGNGTRLTVT.

The chain has TRBV6-5 and TRBJ2-3; TRBD2 matches at 10 bases. CDR1 and CDR2 (germline): MNHEY, SVGAGI. The CDR3 contains 15 residues. V lost 6 bases and J lost 5; bases outside the gene matches: 8. This CDR3 reads CASRESGRALDTQYF. As DNA, the CDR3 is TGTGCCAGCAGAGAGAGCGGGAGGGCTTTAGATACGCAGTATTTT.

The chain couples TRBV6-1 to TRBJ1-2; D is unclear. CDR1 is MNHNS and CDR2 is SASEGT in the germline V gene. The length of the CDR3 is 18 residues. V lost 0 bases and J 7 bases, leaving 24 bases between the germline ends. CDR3 sequence (DNA): TGTGCCAGCAGTGAAGCGCTTCAGACCTCTCCGGGGAAGTCTGGCTACACCTTC. It specifies CASSEALQTSPGKSGYTF.

The chain employs TRBV19 and TRBJ1-6; 9 nucleotides agree with TRBD1. Germline V gene lookup returns CDR1 LNHDA and CDR2 SQIVND (reference sequence). The CDR3 loop spans 14 amino acids. After removal of 6 bases from V and 8 bases from J, the junction contained 5 bases not matched to a gene. The CDR3 DNA reads as TGTGCCAGTAGCCGACAGGGGGTGGATTCACCCCTCCACTTT. Its protein product is CASSRQGVDSPLHF.

The V call is TRBV6-5, the J call TRBJ1-1, with a tentative D call TRBD1 (5 bases). The CDR3 covers 16 residues. Germline V CDR1 and CDR2: MNHEY, SVGAGI. V lost 2 bases and J 1 base, leaving 14 bases between the germline ends. The CDR3 reads CASSYGAEVRNTEAFF. The CDR3 DNA reads as TGTGCCAGCAGTTACGGGGCCGAAGTTAGGAACACTGAAGCTTTCTTT.

This sequence joins TRBV5-1 and TRBJ2-2; tentatively, D is TRBD2 (6 bases). Between the trimmed V and J ends, which lost 2 bases and 4 bases, there was a span of 12 bases. The CDR3 is made up of 15 amino acids. CDR1 is SGHRS, CDR2 YFSETQ, per germline. The CDR3 coding sequence is TGCGCCAGCAGCTTCTCTGGGACTGGCACCGGGGAGCTGTTTTTT. As protein: CASSFSGTGTGELFF.

CDR3 DNA sequence: TGCGCCAGCAGCTTCAGTCCCGGGACAGGACAGGGGGCTGAAAAACTGTTTTTT. Its protein product is CASSFSPGTGQGAEKLFF. The chain recombines TRBV5-1 with TRBJ1-4; 11 bases fit TRBD1. CDR1 and CDR2 from the germline V gene are SGHRS and YFSETQ. V shed 2 bases and J 7 bases; nucleotides not matched to a gene: 13. The CDR3 runs 18 residues.

The chain joins TRBV19 to TRBJ2-2, with TRBD1 matching 8 bases. Germline CDR1 reads LNHDA; CDR2 reads SQIVND (reference sequence). CDR3 length: 16 amino acids. The junction had 6 bases not matched to a gene; V was cut back by 5 bases and J by 1 base. CDR3 amino acids: CASSAWTGRNTGELFF. As DNA, the CDR3 is TGTGCCAGTAGTGCCTGGACAGGGAGGAACACCGGGGAGCTGTTTTTT.

This clone was detected once. The chain has TRBV9 and TRBJ2-2; maybe TRBD1 (6 bases). This CDR3 region has 15 residues. CDR1 is SGDLS, CDR2 YYNGEE, per germline. Trimming pared 4 bases from V and 1 base from J, leaving 11 bases between. CDR3 in amino acids: CASSLWTENTGELFF. DNA of the CDR3: TGTGCCAGCAGCCTCTGGACAGAGAACACCGGGGAGCTGTTTTTT.

The chain recombines TRBV11-3 with TRBJ1-6; D uncertain. This CDR3 region has 12 residues. Germline loops: CDR1 SGHNT, CDR2 YENEEA. V was clipped by 5 bases and J by 10 bases, with 9 bases between them. The chain's CDR3 is CASSPARSPLHF. The CDR3 DNA reads TGTGCCAGCAGCCCCGCACGGTCACCCCTCCACTTT.

V is TRBV3-1 (or the pseudogene TRBV3-2) and J is TRBJ1-5; D is perhaps TRBD1 (6 bases). The CDR3 contains 16 residues. The germline gives CDR1 LGHDT, CDR2 YNNKEL (reference sequence). Deletions cut 2 bases from V and 6 bases from J, with 17 bases between. The CDR3 is CASSQNPSGALQPQHF. As DNA, the CDR3 is TGTGCCAGCAGCCAAAACCCGTCAGGGGCTCTTCAGCCCCAGCATTTT.

This clone has only a few counts. The chain carries TRBV6-2 or TRBV6-3 and TRBJ2-7, with TRBD1 matching over 7 bases. The CDR3 totals 14 residues. Looked up from germline, CDR1 is MNHEY and CDR2 is SVGEGT. The V and J ends lost 4 bases and 5 bases, in that order; junction bases with no gene match: 8. This chain's CDR3 is CASSSDRVVDEQYF. The CDR3 coding sequence is TGTGCCAGCAGTTCAGACAGGGTCGTAGACGAGCAGTACTTC.

This chain links TRBV19 with TRBJ2-1; 9 positions match TRBD1. The germline V gene encodes CDR1 LNHDA and CDR2 SQIVND (reference sequence). Germline trimming cut 4 bases from V and 9 bases from J; bases unmatched to any gene: 10. The CDR3 has 15 residues. CDR3 DNA sequence: TGTGCCAGTAGTACACCGGGACAGGGCGTTAGTGAGCAGTTCTTC. Amino acids: CASSTPGQGVSEQFF.

This chain joins TRBV2 and TRBJ1-1; D ambiguous. Trimming cost V 4 bases and J 5 bases, with 23 bases left between them. This CDR3 contains 17 residues. Germline loops: CDR1 SNHLY, CDR2 FYNNEI. The CDR3 DNA reads as TGTGCCAGCAGTGTTTTGGCGGCAGGTCTTAGGAGGACTGAAGCTTTCTTT. Translating it yields CASSVLAAGLRRTEAFF.